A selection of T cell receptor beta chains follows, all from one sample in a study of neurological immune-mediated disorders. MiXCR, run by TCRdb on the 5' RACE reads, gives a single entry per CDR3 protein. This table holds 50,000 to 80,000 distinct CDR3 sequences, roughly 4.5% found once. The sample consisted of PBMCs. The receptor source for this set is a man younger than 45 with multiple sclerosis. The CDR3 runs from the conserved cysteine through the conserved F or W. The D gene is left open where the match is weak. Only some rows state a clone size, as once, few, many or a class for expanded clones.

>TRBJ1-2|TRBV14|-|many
TGTGCCAGCAGCCGGTGGCAAGCTAACTATGGCTACACCTTC
CASSRWQANYGYTF
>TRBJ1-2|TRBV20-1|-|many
TGCAGTGCCGGGGACTCAAGCTCATATGGCTACACCTTC
CSAGDSSSYGYTF
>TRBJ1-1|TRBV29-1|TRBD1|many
TGCAGCGTCCTCGGACAGGGGTCCACTGAAGCTTTCTTT
CSVLGQGSTEAFF
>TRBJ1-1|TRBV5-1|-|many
TGCTCCAGCAGAGAGAACTCGGCTGGGGCTGTGAACACTGAAGCTTTCTTT
CSSRENSAGAVNTEAFF
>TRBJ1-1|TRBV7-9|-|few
TGTGCCAGCAGCTTAGCGGGCCACCTCTCTCGAGCTTTCTTT
CASSLAGHLSRAFF
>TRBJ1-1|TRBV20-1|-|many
TGCAGTGCTGACTGGACGGCGAACACTGAAGCTTTCTTT
CSADWTANTEAFF
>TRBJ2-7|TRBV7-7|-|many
TGTGCCAGCAGCTTAGCGTCCGGGGGCCAGTCCTACGAGCAGTACTTC
CASSLASGGQSYEQYF
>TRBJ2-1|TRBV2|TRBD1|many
TGTGCCAGCAGCATGGCCGGGACAGCTTACAATGAGCAGTTCTTC
CASSMAGTAYNEQFF
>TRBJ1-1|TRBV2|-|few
TGTGCCAGCAGCAAGACAGAGCTGAACACTGAAGCTTTCTTT
CASSKTELNTEAFF
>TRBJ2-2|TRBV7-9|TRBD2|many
TGTGCCAGCAGCTTAGGACTAGCGGGGCGAGGCGGGGAGCTGTTTTTT
CASSLGLAGRGGELFF
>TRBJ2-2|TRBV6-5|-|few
TGTGCCAGCAGTTACGTCCGGTCCGGCGGGGAGCTGTTTTTT
CASSYVRSGGELFF
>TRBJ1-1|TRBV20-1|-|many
TGCAGTGCTAGAGACACAGGGTCGGGAACTGAAGCTTTCTTT
CSARDTGSGTEAFF
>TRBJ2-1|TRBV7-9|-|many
TGTGCCAGCAGCTTAGGAGGACTAAATGAGCAGTTCTTC
CASSLGGLNEQFF
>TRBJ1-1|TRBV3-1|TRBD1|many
TGTGCCAGCAGCGCGACAGGGGACACTGAAGCTTTCTTT
CASSATGDTEAFF
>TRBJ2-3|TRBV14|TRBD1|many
TGTGCCAGCAGCCGCGCTGACAGGGGGCGCCTATACACAGATACGCAGTATTTT
CASSRADRGRLYTDTQYF
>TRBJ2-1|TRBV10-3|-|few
TGTGCCATCAGCAGGGAGAGATACAATGAGCAGTTCTTC
CAISRERYNEQFF
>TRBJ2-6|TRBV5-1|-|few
TGCGCCAGCAGCTTGATGGCCTCTGGGGCCAACGTCCTGACTTTC
CASSLMASGANVLTF
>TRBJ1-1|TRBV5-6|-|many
TGTGCCAGCAGCTGGGGACGGGGTAGCGCTGAAGCTTTCTTT
CASSWGRGSAEAFF
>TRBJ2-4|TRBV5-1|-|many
TGCGCCAGCAGCTCCGGGGGAGCCAAAAACATTCAGTACTTC
CASSSGGAKNIQYF
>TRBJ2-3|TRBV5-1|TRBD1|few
TGCGCCAGCAGCTTGGCGTGGACAGGGAGCACAGATACGCAGTATTTT
CASSLAWTGSTDTQYF
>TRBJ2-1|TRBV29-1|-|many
TGCAGCGCGAAAGTAGGGGGCTACAATGAGCAGTTCTTC
CSAKVGGYNEQFF
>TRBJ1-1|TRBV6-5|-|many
TGTGCCAGCAGTTACGACTACCCCTTTTACTTGGACACTGAAGCTTTCTTT
CASSYDYPFYLDTEAFF
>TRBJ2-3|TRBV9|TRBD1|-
TGTGCCAGCAGCACTTCTTCGGGACAGCCCATTCGGGGAGATACGCAGTATTTT
CASSTSSGQPIRGDTQYF
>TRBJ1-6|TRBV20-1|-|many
TGCAGTGCTAGATCCCGAGGGGTTTTGGGCCCCCTCCACTTT
CSARSRGVLGPLHF
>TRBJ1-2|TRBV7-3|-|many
TGTGCCGGGGAAGGTGGCTACACCTTC
CAGEGGYTF
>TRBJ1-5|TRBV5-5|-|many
TGTGCCAGCACCCTGGGACCGGCGAGCAATCAGCCCCAGCATTTT
CASTLGPASNQPQHF
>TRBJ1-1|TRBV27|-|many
TGTGCCAGCGCCGGGAGGGCTACCATGAACACTGAAGCTTTCTTT
CASAGRATMNTEAFF
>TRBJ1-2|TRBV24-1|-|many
TGTGCCACCAGTCCGGGCTATGGCTACACCTTC
CATSPGYGYTF
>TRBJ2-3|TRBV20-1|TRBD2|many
TGCAGTGCTAGCCTGGGACTAGATACAGATACGCAGTATTTT
CSASLGLDTDTQYF
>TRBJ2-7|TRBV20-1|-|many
TGCAGTGTAGGGGTTGGGGGGTCTTTCGACGAGCAGTACTTC
CSVGVGGSFDEQYF
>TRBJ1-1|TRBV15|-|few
TGTGCCACCAGCAGTACAAACACTGAAGCTTTCTTT
CATSSTNTEAFF
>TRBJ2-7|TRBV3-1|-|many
TGTGCCAGCAGCCACAGGGTTAGCACAACCTACGAGCAGTACTTC
CASSHRVSTTYEQYF
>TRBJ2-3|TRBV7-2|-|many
TGTGCCAGCAGCCAGCCCGGCGACAGGGAGGGCGATACGCAGTATTTT
CASSQPGDREGDTQYF
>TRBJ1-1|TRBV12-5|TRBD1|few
TGTGCTAGTGGTTGGGGACAGACGAACACTGAAGCTTTCTTT
CASGWGQTNTEAFF
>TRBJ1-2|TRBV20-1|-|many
TGCAGTGCTACAGCTTGGCAGGGTGGCTACACCTTC
CSATAWQGGYTF
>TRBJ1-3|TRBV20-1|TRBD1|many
TGCAGTGCTAGAGTGATACAGGGGACGAGCTCTGGAAACACCATATATTTT
CSARVIQGTSSGNTIYF
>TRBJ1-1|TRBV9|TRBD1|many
TGTGCCAGCAGCGCATACAGGGGGCAACCCCATGAAGCTTTCTTT
CASSAYRGQPHEAFF
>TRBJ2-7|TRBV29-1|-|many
TGCAGCGTAGCAGGGAACGAGCAGTACTTC
CSVAGNEQYF
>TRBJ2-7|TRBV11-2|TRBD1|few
TGTGCCAGCAGCGGGACAGGGGCGGCCTACGAGCAGTACTTC
CASSGTGAAYEQYF
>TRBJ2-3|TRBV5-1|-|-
TGCGCCAGCAGCCCCGGTAGGTGGGGGCAGGCGAAGGATACGCAGTATTTT
CASSPGRWGQAKDTQYF
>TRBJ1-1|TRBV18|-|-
TGTGCCAGCTCACCGCTAGGTGGTCTGAACACTGAAGCTTTCTTT
CASSPLGGLNTEAFF
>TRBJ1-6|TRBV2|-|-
TGTGCCAGCAGTGACCTACAGGGAGGAATGTCACCCCTCAACTTT
CASSDLQGGMSPLNF
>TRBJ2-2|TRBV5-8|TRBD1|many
TGTGCCAGCAGCCCCGGGACAGGGGACACCGGGGAGCTGTTTTTT
CASSPGTGDTGELFF
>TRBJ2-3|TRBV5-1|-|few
TGCGCCAGCAGCAACGAGCGGGATACGCAGTATTTT
CASSNERDTQYF
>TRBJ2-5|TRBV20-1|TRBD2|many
TGCAGTGCTAGGGTAGCGGGGGGGCCCGGGGAGACCCAGTACTTC
CSARVAGGPGETQYF
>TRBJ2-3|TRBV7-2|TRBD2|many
TGTGCCAGCAGCCGCGGGGGGCTGGCAGATACGCAGTATTTT
CASSRGGLADTQYF
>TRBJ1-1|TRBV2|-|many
TGTGCCAGCAGTGAAGGGGGAGACACTGAAGCTTTCTTT
CASSEGGDTEAFF
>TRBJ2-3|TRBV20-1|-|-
TGCAGTGCTAGAGACTCGTCAAACGTGGGTCGTACGCAGTATTTT
CSARDSSNVGRTQYF
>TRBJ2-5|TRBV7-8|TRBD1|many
TGTGCCAGCAGCTTCGACAGGGGCCTTCAGTACTTC
CASSFDRGLQYF
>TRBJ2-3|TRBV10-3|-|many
TGTGCCACGGGGGAGTTCGGGGCCACAGATACGCAGTATTTT
CATGEFGATDTQYF
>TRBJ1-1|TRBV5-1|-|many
TGCGCCAGCAGCCCTCTCGACCAGCTGCCTGAAGCTTTCTTT
CASSPLDQLPEAFF
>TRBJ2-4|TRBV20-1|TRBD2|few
TGCAGTGCTAGATCGGGGGGGGCAGCCAAAAACATTCAGTACTTC
CSARSGGAAKNIQYF
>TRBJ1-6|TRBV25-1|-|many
TGTGCCAGCAGTGAGACCGGCGGCCTCTCCTATAATTCACCCCTCCACTTT
CASSETGGLSYNSPLHF
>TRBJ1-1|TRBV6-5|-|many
TGTGCCAGCAGTTACGGGGGGGACACTGAAGCTTTCTTT
CASSYGGDTEAFF
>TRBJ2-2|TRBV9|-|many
TGTGCCAGCAGGAAGGGGCCTAACACCGGGGAGCTGTTTTTT
CASRKGPNTGELFF